This T cell receptor beta chain was sequenced for a study of identical twins. Overall study findings and caveats: Cross-sectional statistics underpinned the conclusions; the same donors were not followed. Twin pairs had excess sharing that was weaker in beta out-of-frame sequences. Reduced insertions were recorded for abundant cord blood beta clonotypes, with no such pattern in memory repertoires.

As concerns this clonotype: Its antigen is unknown.

CDR1 and CDR2 from the germline V gene are SGHNT and YYREEE (reference sequence). V was clipped by 4 bases and J by 4 bases; unmatched bases: 8. This CDR3 has 16 residues. A universal primer site was incorporated via template switching, and the cDNA contained unique molecular identifiers. TCRdb re-analysed the 5' RACE reads in MiXCR, keeping a single row per CDR3 protein. Of about 480,000 distinct CDR3 sequences listed, approximately 15% are singletons. This same sample was also part of a study on yellow fever vaccine responses in identical twins.

Input material: CD4+ T cells sorted from blood. The rearrangement joins TRBV5-4 to TRBJ2-1; 10 bases match TRBD2. This clonotype was obtained from a woman under 30 in good health. The CDR3 region has the DNA TGTGCCAGCAGCCTGCTAGCGGGAGCGGCTTACAATGAGCAGTTCTTC. This encodes CASSLLAGAAYNEQFF. Supplemented by reference TRBV5-4 and TRBJ2-1, the full variable domain reads ETGVTQSPTHLIKTRGQQVTLRCSSQSGHNTVSWYQQALGQGPQFIFQYYREEENGRGNFPPRFSGLQFPNYSSELNVNALELDDSALYLCASSLLAGAAYNEQFFGPGTRLTVL.